The clone carrying this T cell receptor (beta chain) occurred a few times. The target antigen is unknown. Unique molecular identifiers were attached to individual cDNA molecules. MiXCR, applied by TCRdb to the 5' RACE reads, yields one record per CDR3 protein. Of fewer than 85,000 distinct CDR3 sequences in the sample, about 11% were seen once. The source of the sample is a study of early T cells in non-severe SARS-CoV-2 infection. Study at large: Chains were unpaired, as sequencing was done on bulk RNA from unsorted whole blood. Findings and limits, study-wide: The study's VDJdb matching favored anti-spike CD8 responses and missed private and CD4 specificities.

CDR3 size: 15 residues. Germline loops: CDR1 MNHEY, CDR2 SVGEGT. V gave up 4 bases and J gave up 9 bases; unmatched junction bases: 6. The sequence came from an adult who was a healthcare worker with PCR-confirmed SARS-CoV-2 infection or an uninfected control (not recorded which). This chain joins TRBV6-2 or TRBV6-3 and TRBJ2-1, with 13 bases fitting TRBD2. Here the sequenced sample was whole blood, taken at baseline. The CDR3 sequence is CASSLGLAGPVEQFF. CDR3 DNA sequence: TGTGCCAGCAGTTTGGGACTAGCGGGACCCGTTGAGCAGTTCTTC.